This entry describes one T cell receptor (beta chain). Its antigen remains unidentified. This record belongs to a study of CD8+CD57+ T cells in acquired aplastic anemia. Findings and caveats of the study: Found in both controls and patients were around 31 CD8+ CDR3 sequences.

This CDR3 has 14 residues. Trimming cost V 2 bases and J 16 bases, with 22 bases left between them. Germline V gives CDR1 SGDLS, CDR2 YYNGEE. Genomic DNA constituted the template upon which TCR beta VDJ and CDR3 profiling was performed. TCRdb fed the reads into MiXCR, producing one record per CDR3 protein. The sample has just over 400,000 distinct CDR3 sequences, 65% to 80% seen once. The sequence was obtained from a human donor in good health, serving as a control. The sample consisted of sorted CD4+, CD8+, or CD8+CD57+ T cells (not recorded which) from PBMCs. V usage is TRBV9 and J usage is TRBJ2-1; maybe TRBD1 (5 bases). CDR3 coding DNA: TGTGCCAGCAGCGTTGACAGTGGCTACGAGCAGTACTTCTTC. Translation gives CASSVDSGYEQYFF.